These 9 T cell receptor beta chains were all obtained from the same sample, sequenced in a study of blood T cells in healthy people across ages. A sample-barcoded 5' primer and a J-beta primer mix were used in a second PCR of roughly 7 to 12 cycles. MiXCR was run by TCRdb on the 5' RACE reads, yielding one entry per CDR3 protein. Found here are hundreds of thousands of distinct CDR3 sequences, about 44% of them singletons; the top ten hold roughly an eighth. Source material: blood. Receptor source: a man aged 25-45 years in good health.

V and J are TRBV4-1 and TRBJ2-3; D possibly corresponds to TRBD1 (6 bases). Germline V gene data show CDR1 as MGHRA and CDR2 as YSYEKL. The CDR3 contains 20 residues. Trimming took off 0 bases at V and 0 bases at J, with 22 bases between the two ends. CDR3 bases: TGCGCCAGCAGCCAAGAGGTGGGCAGGGGCCATTCCTCTAGCACAGATACGCAGTATTTT. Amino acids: CASSQEVGRGHSSSTDTQYF.

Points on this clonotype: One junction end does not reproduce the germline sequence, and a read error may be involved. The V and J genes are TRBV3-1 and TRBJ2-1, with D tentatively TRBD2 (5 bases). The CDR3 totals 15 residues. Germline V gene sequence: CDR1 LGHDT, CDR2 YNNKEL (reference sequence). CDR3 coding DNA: TGTGCCAGCAGCCAAGATCCACGGGATTACAATGGGCAGTTCTTC. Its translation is CASSQDPRDYNGQFF.

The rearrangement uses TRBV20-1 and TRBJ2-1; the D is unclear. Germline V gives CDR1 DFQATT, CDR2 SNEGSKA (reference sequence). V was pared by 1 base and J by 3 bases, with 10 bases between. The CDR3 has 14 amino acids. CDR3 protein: CSARGLRLYNEQFF. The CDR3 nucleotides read TGCAGTGCTAGAGGTCTGCGTCTCTACAATGAGCAGTTCTTC.

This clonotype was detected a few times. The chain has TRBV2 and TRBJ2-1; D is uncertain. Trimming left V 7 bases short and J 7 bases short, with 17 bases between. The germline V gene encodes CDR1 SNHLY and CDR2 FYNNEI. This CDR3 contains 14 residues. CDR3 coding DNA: TGTGCCAGCACATATGCCCGGACCGAGAATGAGCAGTTCTTC. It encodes CASTYARTENEQFF.

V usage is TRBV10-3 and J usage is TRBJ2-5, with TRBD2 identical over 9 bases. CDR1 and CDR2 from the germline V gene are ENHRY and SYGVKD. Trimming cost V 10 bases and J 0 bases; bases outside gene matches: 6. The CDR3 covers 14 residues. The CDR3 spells CATVAGANQETQYF. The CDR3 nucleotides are TGTGCCACCGTAGCGGGGGCGAACCAAGAGACCCAGTACTTC.

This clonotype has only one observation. The CDR3 reads CASSQDLGVSGYTF. Written as DNA, the CDR3 is TGTGCCAGCAGCCAAGATCTTGGGGTATCTGGCTACACCTTC. The chain uses TRBV4-2 and TRBJ1-2, with D unclear. Germline CDR1 reads LGHNA; CDR2 reads YNFKEQ. This CDR3 spans 14 amino acids. The V end lost 0 bases, the J end lost 7 bases, and 12 bases lay between the germline ends.

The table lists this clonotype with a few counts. The CDR3 DNA reads TGCAGTGCTAGAGATTGGTTACAGGGCAACAATGAGCAGTTCTTC. As protein: CSARDWLQGNNEQFF. The chain carries TRBV20-1 and TRBJ2-1, with a possible D match to TRBD1 (6 bases). This CDR3 is built from 15 residues. The V gene's germline CDR1 is DFQATT and CDR2 SNEGSKA (reference sequence). V lost 0 bases and J 5 bases, leaving 14 bases between the germline ends.

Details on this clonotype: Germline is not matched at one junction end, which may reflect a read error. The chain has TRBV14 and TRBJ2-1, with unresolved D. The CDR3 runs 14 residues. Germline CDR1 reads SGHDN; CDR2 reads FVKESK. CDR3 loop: CAGSQGVWGNEQFF. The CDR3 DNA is TGTGCCGGCAGCCAAGGAGTATGGGGCAATGAGCAGTTCTTC.

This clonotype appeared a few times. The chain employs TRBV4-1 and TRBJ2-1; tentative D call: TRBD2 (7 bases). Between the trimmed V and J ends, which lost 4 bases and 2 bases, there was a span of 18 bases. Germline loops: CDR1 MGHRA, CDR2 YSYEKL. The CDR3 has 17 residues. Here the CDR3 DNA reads TGCGCCAGCAGCCTGCAACCCTCGGGGGGCCCCTACAATGAGCAGTTCTTC. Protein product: CASSLQPSGGPYNEQFF.